These T cell receptor beta chains were read from a single sample in a study of blood T cell repertoires in COVID-19. Generated by immunoSEQ multiplex PCR, the TCRdb table keeps only in-frame clones and is missing some. The sample holds under 150,000 clones, almost 90% seen once. Sequenced input: peripheral blood. The source is a human donor in a cohort sampled during active COVID-19. The CDR3 runs from the conserved cysteine through the conserved F or W. The order of the fields is clone size, J gene, V gene, CDR3 protein. Where a row states a size, it is once, few, many or the class of an expanded clone; other rows omit it.

size: -; J: TRBJ2-7; V: TRBV29-1; CDR3: CSAAGTEAYEQYF
size: -; J: TRBJ1-6; V: TRBV28; CDR3: CASSLWASNNSPLHF
size: -; J: TRBJ2-2; V: TRBV2; CDR3: CASSDPGSRTGELFF
size: -; J: TRBJ2-1; V: TRBV7-2; CDR3: CASSLSGRTSAEQFF
size: -; J: TRBJ2-7; V: TRBV18; CDR3: CASSPRSGRAGADEQYF
size: -; J: TRBJ2-5; V: TRBV7-8; CDR3: CASSGGNQETQYF
size: -; J: TRBJ2-5; V: TRBV30; CDR3: CAWSVRSGSATQYF
size: -; J: TRBJ2-3; V: TRBV9; CDR3: CASSEKSPLGDTQYF
size: once; J: TRBJ2-3; V: TRBV15; CDR3: CATSRWEGPTDTQYF
size: -; J: TRBJ2-1; V: TRBV5-5; CDR3: CASTDPAGGIINEQFF
size: -; J: TRBJ2-6; V: TRBV4-3; CDR3: CASSLVVGQGIPGANVLTF
size: -; J: TRBJ2-1; V: TRBV7-2; CDR3: CASSLYRVAIEQFF
size: -; J: TRBJ2-3; V: TRBV28; CDR3: CASSPLMGAGGTDTQYF
size: -; J: TRBJ2-1; V: TRBV28; CDR3: CASSLGQGTNEQFF
size: -; J: TRBJ1-4; V: TRBV7-9; CDR3: CASRSDRGNEKLFF
size: few; J: TRBJ2-2; V: TRBV4-1; CDR3: CASSLAGRNTGELFF
size: -; J: TRBJ1-1; V: TRBV30; CDR3: CAWSIGQGSTEAFF
size: -; J: TRBJ1-2; V: TRBV2; CDR3: CASKWADYGYTF
size: -; J: TRBJ2-7; V: TRBV30; CDR3: CAWSVEHRGINEQYF
size: -; J: TRBJ1-4; V: TRBV19; CDR3: CASRDRYNEKLFF
size: -; J: TRBJ2-7; V: TRBV2; CDR3: CASIPDRGYEQYF
size: -; J: TRBJ1-2; V: TRBV28; CDR3: CASIIAGEWSGYTF
size: -; J: TRBJ1-6; V: TRBV6-5; CDR3: CASTRQGVASPLHF
size: -; J: TRBJ2-7; V: TRBV29-1; CDR3: CSVVLGQPPYEQYF
size: -; J: TRBJ1-2; V: TRBV6-1; CDR3: CASSENPRTIPNYGYTF
size: -; J: TRBJ1-5; V: TRBV6-5; CDR3: CASSSPGRQPQHF
size: -; J: TRBJ2-6; V: TRBV10-3; CDR3: CAISPQGQGGSGANVLTF
size: -; J: TRBJ2-3; V: TRBV7-3; CDR3: CASSPGWGEPTDTQYF
size: -; J: TRBJ2-7; V: TRBV27; CDR3: CASSFNSGYEQYF
size: -; J: TRBJ1-4; V: TRBV19; CDR3: CASSSERGQGGEKLFF
size: -; J: TRBJ1-4; V: TRBV6-4; CDR3: CASRRHVRGLSEKLFF
size: -; J: TRBJ2-7; V: TRBV11-3; CDR3: CASSQRTGTGEQYF
size: -; J: TRBJ2-7; V: TRBV7-9; CDR3: CASSPVGTRNYEQYF
size: -; J: TRBJ1-1; V: TRBV11-3; CDR3: CASSLHGTNTEAFF
size: -; J: TRBJ2-5; V: TRBV7-3; CDR3: CASSLHQGVEETQYF
size: -; J: TRBJ1-5; V: TRBV6-6; CDR3: CATTGNSNQPQHF
size: -; J: TRBJ1-2; V: TRBV15; CDR3: CATSEGQVNYGYTF